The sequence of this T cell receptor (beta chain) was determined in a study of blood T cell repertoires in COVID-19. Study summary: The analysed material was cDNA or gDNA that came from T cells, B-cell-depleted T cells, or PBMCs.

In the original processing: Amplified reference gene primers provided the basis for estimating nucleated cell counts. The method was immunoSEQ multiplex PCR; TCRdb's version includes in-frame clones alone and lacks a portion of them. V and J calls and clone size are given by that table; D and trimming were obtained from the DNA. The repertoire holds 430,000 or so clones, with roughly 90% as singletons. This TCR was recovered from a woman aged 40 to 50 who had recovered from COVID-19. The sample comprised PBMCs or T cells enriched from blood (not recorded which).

DNA of the CDR3: TGTGCCAGCAGCATGACCGGGGGGACAGATACGCAGTATTTT. This sequence encodes CASSMTGGTDTQYF. The chain carries TRBV7-9 and TRBJ2-3, with 7 bases identical to TRBD2. The CDR3 covers 14 residues. Trimming removed 5 bases from V and 3 bases from J; junction bases left unmatched: 5. Germline-derived CDR1 and CDR2 are SEHNR and FQNEAQ (reference sequence). The full variable domain, with the rest looked up from reference TRBV7-9 and TRBJ2-3, is DTGVSQNPRHKITKRGQNVTFRCDPISEHNRLYWYRQTLGQGPEFLTYFQNEAQLEKSRLLSDRFSAERPKGSFSTLEIQRTEQGDSAMYLCASSMTGGTDTQYFGPGTRLTVL.